This TCR beta chain was recovered during a study of blood T cell repertoires in COVID-19. As for the study in general: COVID-19 samples from acute and convalescent phases originated in the United States, Italy and Spain. The cDNA or gDNA used as material had been derived from T cells, B-cell-depleted T cells, or PBMCs.

Original processing methods: Amplification of reference gene primers provided the estimated nucleated cell counts. Only in-frame clones appear in the TCRdb table, and some are missing; sequencing was by immunoSEQ multiplex PCR. D and trimming were read from the DNA, whereas the V and J calls and clone size are those reported in that table. The sample records 100,000 to 150,000 clones, 85% to 90% being singletons. The sample taken for sequencing was peripheral blood. The sequence was obtained from an elderly man with active or convalescent COVID-19.

The chain's CDR3 is CSVLDRVTYEQYF. DNA for the CDR3: TGCAGCGTCTTGGACAGGGTAACCTACGAGCAGTACTTC. The V and J genes are TRBV29-1 and TRBJ2-7; 8 bases match TRBD1. This CDR3 comprises 13 residues. V dropped 6 bases and J dropped 2; count of bases not matched to a gene: 6. The germline gives CDR1 SQVTM, CDR2 ANQGSEA.